This is a list of T cell receptor beta chains from one sample in a study of blood T cell repertoires in COVID-19. Only in-frame clones appear in the TCRdb table, and some are missing; sequencing was by immunoSEQ multiplex PCR. Counted here are about 350,000 clones, about nine tenths occurring once; the ten biggest clones make up 3.5% to 4%. Sequencing was carried out using peripheral blood. The source of these receptors is a woman aged 55 to 70 with COVID-19, enrolled during active disease. CDR3s leave out the opening cysteine and the closing phenylalanine or tryptophan.

V gene | CDR3 protein
TRBV18 | ASSPARTGEYGYT
TRBV7-3 | ASSATVSNQPQH
TRBV11-1 | ASSSEEEQY
TRBV3-1/TRBV3-2 | ASSSGTQNTEAF
TRBV5-1 | ASSPRQGQGYT
TRBV6-6 | ASSYPTGGYEQY
TRBV27 | ASSSPSSRGTRNEQF
TRBV12-5 | ASGEDSYEQY
TRBV6-5 | ASTRRQGNNQPQH
TRBV2 | ASSEWASNQPQH
TRBV7-9 | ASSLQGGIYGYT
TRBV5-4 | ASSKGLAGGTDTQY
TRBV3-1/TRBV3-2 | ASSQEGLVTDTQY
TRBV29-1 | SVASGYT
TRBV27 | ASIGGIGELF
TRBV19 | ASSITGTSGGLNEQF
TRBV9 | ASSLQGADTGELF
TRBV7-9 | ASSLAVVQGWDTEAF
TRBV28 | ASRTGGPNYGYT
TRBV28 | ASSLLSGNTIY
TRBV9 | ASSVVGVSSSFAHRNYGYT
TRBV28 | ASRTGQNTEAF
TRBV5-4 | ASSFGPSGGTDTQY
TRBV11-1 | ASSPWADRLNSPLH
TRBV12-3/TRBV12-4 | ASRGDSGQPQH
TRBV7-8 | ASSFWTYIPNTEAF
TRBV25-1 | ASSRRGGGGNTEAF
TRBV9 | ASSVDMAGGYGYT
TRBV18 | ASSSGTASYEQY
TRBV18 | ASSPVGGFAYEQY
TRBV18 | ASEQGRNEKLF
TRBV7-2 | ASSLEGLASRADTQY
TRBV5-1 | ASSLGTGYGYT
TRBV5-5 | ASSGSGQGYEQY
TRBV3-1/TRBV3-2 | ASSQAGKARAF
TRBV27 | ASSLFGGERGQPQH
TRBV19 | ASHGRGTSYEQY
TRBV6-6 | ATCQGAGGSSPLH
TRBV18 | ASSRDSANQPQH
TRBV6-1 | ASSERQRGATNEKLF
TRBV5-1 | ASSLGRTEAF
TRBV7-8 | ASSLNAGSTDTQY